The clone carrying this T cell receptor beta chain was counted a few times. The source of the sample is a study of sequential checkpoint blockade in melanoma. Sample treatment: randomized to nivolumab then ipilimumab (arm A) or the reverse (arm B). The assay was immunoSEQ multiplex PCR, and TCRdb's table has in-frame clones only and misses some. The data contain fewer than 30,000 clones, 60% to 80% of them singletons. Sequences were derived from CD8+ T cells sorted from blood (inferred from file names), sampled from a patient given nivolumab and ipilimumab in sequence. The clonotype was recovered from a human donor with melanoma.

CDR3 DNA: TGTGCCAGTAGTATATCCTTGGGGGGCTCCTACAATGAGCAGTTCTTC. This gives the protein CASSISLGGSYNEQFF. The rearrangement links TRBV19 to TRBJ2-1; D might be TRBD2 (6 bases). The CDR3 runs to 16 residues. The V and J ends lost 2 bases and 0 bases respectively, with 11 bases between them. CDR1 and CDR2 from the germline V gene are LNHDA and SQIVND (reference sequence).